The entry that follows covers one T cell receptor beta chain sequence. A junction boundary mismatches the germline segment, possibly from a read error. This record comes from a study of technical replicates of blood from a handful of donors. CDR3 length: 19 amino acids. From germline, CDR1 is SGHVS and CDR2 FQNEAQ. Data came from immunoSEQ multiplex PCR; TCRdb stores just in-frame clones and leaves some out. This sample has about 61,000 clones, with more than 95% found just once. This TCR came from a human donor in good health. This sequence joins TRBV7-8 and TRBJ2-7, with 16 bases identical to TRBD2. The sequenced sample consisted of T cells isolated from PBMCs. CDR3 nucleotides: TGTGCCAGCAGCCTAGCGAAGGGACTAGCGGGGGGGAAAACCTACGAGCAGTACTTC. Translated, it gives CASSLAKGLAGGKTYEQYF.